The T cell receptor (beta chain) described here comes from a study of shared clonotypes between healthy human individuals. Background on the study: With ages of 18 to 49, the donors were a couple of women and a few men. Study-wide findings and caveats: Although depth was large, rarefaction showed that sequencing of the sorted subsets was incomplete. Researchers sampled blood only, noting tissue repertoires likely differ.

In regard to this clone: Its antigen is still unknown. The sample carries other DNA sequences with the same CDR3.

The V gene lost 1 base and the J gene lost 3 bases, with 7 bases spanning the gap. The CDR3 is 14 residues long. The germline gives CDR1 LNHDA, CDR2 SQIVND (reference sequence). The assay used deep level. The assay was immunoSEQ multiplex PCR, and TCRdb's table has in-frame clones only and misses some. The sample includes 2,500,000 or so clones, around 93% of them seen just once. The sequence was collected from a young man in good health. Some clones in this sample may be carry-over from other donors' samples. The chain is built from TRBV19 and TRBJ1-5; D unresolved. Source material: naive CD4+ T cells from PBMCs. Described subset: CD45RA+ positively selected. This CDR3 is CASSIGGSNQPQHF. The CDR3 DNA reads TGTGCCAGTAGTATAGGGGGTTCCAATCAGCCCCAGCATTTT.